The rows below give T cell receptor beta chains drawn from one sample of a study of low-dose radiotherapy and immunotherapy resistance in tumors. TCRdb used MiXCR to reprocess the reads, holding one entry per CDR3 protein. The sample has tens of thousands of distinct CDR3 sequences; under 20% are singletons. Sample: PBMCs, taken before treatment. The receptors shown here come from a male donor with prostate cancer. The CDR3 runs from the conserved cysteine through the conserved F or W. Each record gives: clone size, D gene, J gene, V gene, CDR3 protein, CDR3 DNA. D genes are given only for firm matches. Size values are once, few and many counts, or a class for expanded clones, and some rows have none.

clone size: many; D gene: TRBD2; J gene: TRBJ2-7; V gene: TRBV4-2; CDR3 protein: CASSPSGLADTYEQYF; CDR3 DNA: TGTGCCAGCAGCCCATCGGGACTAGCGGATACCTACGAGCAGTACTTC
clone size: NA; D gene: TRBD2; J gene: TRBJ2-5; V gene: TRBV5-1; CDR3 protein: CASSPFLRGGQETQYF; CDR3 DNA: TGCGCCAGCAGCCCCTTTTTACGGGGGGGCCAAGAGACCCAGTACTTC
clone size: many; D gene: TRBD2; J gene: TRBJ2-5; V gene: TRBV12-3/TRBV12-4; CDR3 protein: CASRRTSGARATQYF; CDR3 DNA: TGTGCCAGCCGTCGGACTAGCGGGGCGAGGGCGACCCAGTACTTC
clone size: many; D gene: NA; J gene: TRBJ2-7; V gene: TRBV20-1; CDR3 protein: CSAEPGSYSYEQYF; CDR3 DNA: TGCAGTGCAGAGCCAGGGTCCTACTCCTACGAGCAGTACTTC
clone size: many; D gene: TRBD1; J gene: TRBJ1-4; V gene: TRBV5-5; CDR3 protein: CASSPPGQAQNEKLFF; CDR3 DNA: TGTGCCAGCAGCCCACCGGGACAGGCTCAAAATGAAAAACTGTTTTTT
clone size: many; D gene: NA; J gene: TRBJ2-6; V gene: TRBV4-2; CDR3 protein: CASSQDRSSGANVLTF; CDR3 DNA: TGTGCCAGCAGCCAAGATAGGAGCTCTGGGGCCAACGTCCTGACTTTC
clone size: many; D gene: NA; J gene: TRBJ1-5; V gene: TRBV28; CDR3 protein: CASSSGQGNQPQHF; CDR3 DNA: TGTGCCAGCAGTTCGGGGCAGGGCAATCAGCCCCAGCATTTT
clone size: many; D gene: TRBD2; J gene: TRBJ2-4; V gene: TRBV4-1; CDR3 protein: CASSRNLAGGPVNIQYF; CDR3 DNA: TGCGCCAGCAGCCGGAACCTAGCGGGAGGGCCGGTAAACATTCAGTACTTC
clone size: NA; D gene: NA; J gene: TRBJ2-1; V gene: TRBV27; CDR3 protein: CASSGSIAVAYNEQFF; CDR3 DNA: TGTGCCAGCAGTGGCTCTATAGCGGTAGCATACAATGAGCAGTTCTTC
clone size: many; D gene: NA; J gene: TRBJ2-1; V gene: TRBV29-1; CDR3 protein: CSVEGGHFYNEQFF; CDR3 DNA: TGCAGCGTTGAAGGTGGACACTTCTACAATGAGCAGTTCTTC
clone size: many; D gene: NA; J gene: TRBJ1-1; V gene: TRBV5-1; CDR3 protein: CASSPGFGTEAFF; CDR3 DNA: TGCGCCAGCAGCCCAGGGTTTGGAACTGAAGCTTTCTTT
clone size: many; D gene: NA; J gene: TRBJ2-7; V gene: TRBV28; CDR3 protein: CASRPPTDSREQYF; CDR3 DNA: TGTGCCAGCAGACCCCCCACTGACAGCCGCGAGCAGTACTTC
clone size: few; D gene: TRBD1; J gene: TRBJ2-1; V gene: TRBV24-1; CDR3 protein: CATAGRDRGSDNEQFF; CDR3 DNA: TGTGCCACCGCAGGACGGGACAGGGGTTCGGACAATGAGCAGTTCTTC
clone size: once; D gene: TRBD1; J gene: TRBJ2-7; V gene: TRBV23-1; CDR3 protein: CASSQSLTGGYEQYF; CDR3 DNA: TGCGCCAGCAGTCAATCTTTGACAGGGGGCTACGAGCAGTACTTC
clone size: many; D gene: TRBD1; J gene: TRBJ1-2; V gene: TRBV6-5; CDR3 protein: CASSYLGQGAHGYTF; CDR3 DNA: TGTGCCAGCAGTTACCTGGGACAGGGGGCTCACGGCTACACCTTC
clone size: NA; D gene: TRBD2; J gene: TRBJ2-3; V gene: TRBV4-1; CDR3 protein: CASSQEPSGRTDTQYF; CDR3 DNA: TGCGCCAGCAGCCAAGAGCCTAGCGGGAGAACAGATACGCAGTATTTT
clone size: NA; D gene: TRBD1; J gene: TRBJ1-6; V gene: TRBV3-1; CDR3 protein: CASSLTGTGGISPLHF; CDR3 DNA: TGTGCCAGCAGCCTTACCGGGACAGGGGGCATTTCACCCCTCCACTTT
clone size: NA; D gene: NA; J gene: TRBJ2-1; V gene: TRBV7-9; CDR3 protein: CASSLQSSYVAGEQFF; CDR3 DNA: TGTGCCAGCAGCTTACAGAGTTCCTATGTTGCGGGAGAGCAGTTCTTC
clone size: medium-sized; D gene: TRBD2; J gene: TRBJ2-1; V gene: TRBV9; CDR3 protein: CARTSGGGINEQFF; CDR3 DNA: TGTGCCAGGACTAGCGGGGGGGGAATCAATGAGCAGTTCTTC
clone size: few; D gene: NA; J gene: TRBJ2-4; V gene: TRBV18; CDR3 protein: CASSPPTMGKNIQYF; CDR3 DNA: TGTGCCAGCTCACCACCTACAATGGGCAAAAACATTCAGTACTTC
clone size: many; D gene: NA; J gene: TRBJ2-7; V gene: TRBV28; CDR3 protein: CASSFWRTSYEQYF; CDR3 DNA: TGTGCCAGCAGTTTCTGGCGAACCAGCTACGAGCAGTACTTC
clone size: medium-sized; D gene: TRBD1; J gene: TRBJ2-5; V gene: TRBV28; CDR3 protein: CASKRGQGFQETQYF; CDR3 DNA: TGTGCCAGCAAGAGGGGACAGGGGTTCCAAGAGACCCAGTACTTC
clone size: NA; D gene: NA; J gene: TRBJ2-2; V gene: TRBV7-2; CDR3 protein: CASSLDPGNTGELFFF; CDR3 DNA: NA
clone size: NA; D gene: TRBD2; J gene: TRBJ2-3; V gene: TRBV11-2; CDR3 protein: CASSLPGGHTDTQYF; CDR3 DNA: TGTGCCAGCAGTTTACCGGGAGGACACACAGATACGCAGTATTTT
clone size: NA; D gene: TRBD1; J gene: TRBJ2-2; V gene: TRBV3-1; CDR3 protein: CASSQGTGLGELFF; CDR3 DNA: TGTGCCAGCAGCCAGGGGACAGGACTCGGGGAGCTGTTTTTT
clone size: many; D gene: NA; J gene: TRBJ2-7; V gene: TRBV15; CDR3 protein: CATSRGGDSYEQYF; CDR3 DNA: TGTGCCACCAGCAGAGGGGGGGATTCCTACGAGCAGTACTTC
clone size: many; D gene: NA; J gene: TRBJ1-1; V gene: TRBV6-8; CDR3 protein: CATSIRTPDTEAFF; CDR3 DNA: TGTGCCACCTCAATACGGACCCCGGACACTGAAGCTTTCTTT
clone size: many; D gene: NA; J gene: TRBJ2-3; V gene: TRBV6-2/TRBV6-3; CDR3 protein: CASRPLTKNTDTQYF; CDR3 DNA: TGTGCCAGCAGGCCCTTGACAAAAAACACAGATACGCAGTATTTT
clone size: many; D gene: NA; J gene: TRBJ2-5; V gene: TRBV29-1; CDR3 protein: CSVVVQQETQYF; CDR3 DNA: TGCAGCGTTGTGGTACAGCAAGAGACCCAGTACTTC
clone size: NA; D gene: NA; J gene: TRBJ2-1; V gene: TRBV11-3; CDR3 protein: CASSESSYNEQFF; CDR3 DNA: TGTGCCAGCAGCGAGAGCTCCTACAATGAGCAGTTCTTC
clone size: many; D gene: NA; J gene: TRBJ2-3; V gene: TRBV7-2; CDR3 protein: CASSTGADTQYF; CDR3 DNA: TGTGCCAGCAGCACTGGGGCAGATACGCAGTATTTT
clone size: NA; D gene: NA; J gene: TRBJ2-7; V gene: TRBV29-1; CDR3 protein: CSVVTATYEQYF; CDR3 DNA: TGCAGCGTCGTGACGGCAACCTACGAGCAGTACTTC
clone size: many; D gene: NA; J gene: TRBJ2-1; V gene: TRBV24-1; CDR3 protein: CATSDPGVKYNEQFF; CDR3 DNA: TGTGCCACCAGTGACCCCGGGGTAAAATACAATGAGCAGTTCTTC
clone size: many; D gene: NA; J gene: TRBJ1-3; V gene: TRBV27; CDR3 protein: CASSLYSSSGNTIYF; CDR3 DNA: TGTGCCAGCAGTTTATATTCGTCCTCTGGAAACACCATATATTTT
clone size: many; D gene: TRBD1; J gene: TRBJ1-3; V gene: TRBV7-6; CDR3 protein: CASSLGTGSGNTIYF; CDR3 DNA: TGTGCCAGCAGCTTAGGGACAGGGAGTGGAAACACCATATATTTT
clone size: many; D gene: TRBD1; J gene: TRBJ1-2; V gene: TRBV7-3; CDR3 protein: CASSLTPRGDYGYTF; CDR3 DNA: TGTGCCAGCAGCTTAACGCCCAGGGGGGACTATGGCTACACCTTC
clone size: many; D gene: TRBD2; J gene: TRBJ2-1; V gene: TRBV5-1; CDR3 protein: CASSLGAGALDEQFF; CDR3 DNA: TGCGCCAGCAGCTTGGGAGCGGGAGCTCTCGATGAGCAGTTCTTC
clone size: many; D gene: NA; J gene: TRBJ2-7; V gene: TRBV3-1; CDR3 protein: CASSRQTSYEQYF; CDR3 DNA: TGTGCCAGCAGCCGACAAACCTCCTACGAGCAGTACTTC
clone size: many; D gene: NA; J gene: TRBJ1-3; V gene: TRBV6-6; CDR3 protein: CASSYQVLSDGGRNTIYF; CDR3 DNA: TGTGCCAGCAGTTACCAAGTCCTCTCGGACGGGGGGCGAAACACCATATATTTT
clone size: many; D gene: TRBD1; J gene: TRBJ2-1; V gene: TRBV19; CDR3 protein: CASGAGGQGVSYNEQFF; CDR3 DNA: TGTGCCAGTGGAGCGGGCGGACAGGGCGTCTCCTACAATGAGCAGTTCTTC
clone size: many; D gene: TRBD1; J gene: TRBJ2-1; V gene: TRBV9; CDR3 protein: CASSVGQGAHNEQFF; CDR3 DNA: TGTGCCAGCAGCGTAGGACAGGGTGCACACAATGAGCAGTTCTTC
clone size: NA; D gene: NA; J gene: TRBJ2-1; V gene: TRBV24-1; CDR3 protein: CATSDLGLLDNYNEQFF; CDR3 DNA: TGTGCCACCAGTGATTTGGGCTTGCTAGATAACTACAATGAGCAGTTCTTC
clone size: many; D gene: NA; J gene: TRBJ1-2; V gene: TRBV4-1; CDR3 protein: CASSRDVGTRQYYGYTF; CDR3 DNA: TGCGCCAGCAGCCGCGATGTCGGGACAAGACAATACTATGGCTACACCTTC
clone size: few; D gene: TRBD1; J gene: TRBJ1-5; V gene: TRBV6-1; CDR3 protein: CASGDRVYQPQHF; CDR3 DNA: TGTGCCAGCGGGGACAGGGTGTATCAGCCCCAGCATTTT
clone size: NA; D gene: NA; J gene: TRBJ2-7; V gene: TRBV12-3/TRBV12-4; CDR3 protein: CASSHPYEQYF; CDR3 DNA: TGTGCCAGCAGCCATCCCTACGAGCAGTACTTC
clone size: many; D gene: TRBD1; J gene: TRBJ1-4; V gene: TRBV4-2; CDR3 protein: CASSQDPGQNNEKLFF; CDR3 DNA: TGTGCCAGCAGCCAAGATCCGGGACAGAATAATGAAAAACTGTTTTTT
clone size: many; D gene: NA; J gene: TRBJ1-2; V gene: TRBV7-9; CDR3 protein: CASSSKGVGYTF; CDR3 DNA: TGTGCCAGCAGCTCCAAAGGGGTTGGCTACACCTTC
clone size: many; D gene: NA; J gene: TRBJ1-1; V gene: TRBV5-1; CDR3 protein: CASSEGTLNTEAFF; CDR3 DNA: TGCGCCAGCAGTGAAGGGACTTTGAACACTGAAGCTTTCTTT
clone size: once; D gene: NA; J gene: TRBJ1-1; V gene: TRBV6-5; CDR3 protein: CASSYSRGRMNTEAFF; CDR3 DNA: TGTGCCAGCAGTTACTCGCGTGGGAGAATGAACACTGAAGCTTTCTTT
clone size: many; D gene: NA; J gene: TRBJ1-6; V gene: TRBV7-9; CDR3 protein: CASSSHSGRFGTLHF; CDR3 DNA: TGTGCCAGCAGCTCCCATAGTGGCAGATTTGGGACCCTCCACTTT
clone size: many; D gene: TRBD2; J gene: TRBJ2-2; V gene: TRBV12-3/TRBV12-4; CDR3 protein: CASSFGSGLATGELFF; CDR3 DNA: TGTGCCAGCAGTTTCGGATCGGGACTAGCCACCGGGGAGCTGTTTTTT
clone size: few; D gene: NA; J gene: TRBJ2-7; V gene: TRBV15; CDR3 protein: CATSSATGRQYF; CDR3 DNA: TGTGCCACCAGCAGCGCAACCGGGCGGCAGTACTTC
clone size: few; D gene: NA; J gene: TRBJ2-1; V gene: TRBV21-1; CDR3 protein: CASSKYGGRVKNEQFF; CDR3 DNA: TGTGCCAGCAGCAAATACGGCGGGAGGGTTAAGAATGAGCAGTTCTTC